This T cell receptor beta chain was sequenced during a study of cytomegalovirus exposure and HLA in healthy donors. There are 15 residues in the CDR3. The V gene end was trimmed by 3 bases and the J gene end by 6 bases; junction bases not matched to a gene: 7. Germline values: CDR1 LNHDA, CDR2 SQIVND (reference sequence). Likely unrecorded immune exposures existed in these nominally healthy donors. With 60 Vbeta and 13 Jbeta primers, the PCR was carried out. The protocol was immunoSEQ multiplex PCR, while the TCRdb copy is restricted to in-frame clones and leaves out a portion. The table has 100,000 to 120,000 clones, approximately 72% seen once; the top ten hold over 2%. Notes on this clone: Antigen specificity is unknown.

Study findings and constraints: Roughly uniform sequencing depth across donors was assumed, possibly incorrectly.

The sequencing sample was made of PBMCs. The TCR originated in a man younger than 45 in good health and CMV-seronegative. V usage is TRBV19 and J usage is TRBJ2-7; TRBD1 matches 11 bases. This CDR3 reads CASSMTGTGGGEQYF. As DNA, the CDR3 is TGTGCCAGTAGTATGACAGGGACAGGGGGAGGCGAGCAGTACTTC.